These T cell receptor beta chains were read from a single sample in a study of shared clonotypes between healthy human individuals. Sequenced by immunoSEQ multiplex PCR; TCRdb stores in-frame clones only, minus some. The table lists 2 million to 2.5 million clones, approximately 95% of them singletons. The sample was naive CD4+ T cells from PBMCs. All receptors come from a man aged 18 to 29 in good health. Some clones in this sample may be carry-over from other donors' samples. The CDR3 runs from the conserved cysteine through the conserved F or W. A D gene is named only where the DNA matches it firmly. Some rows have no size entry. The others give once, few or many, or a class for an expanded clone.

d_call	v_call	j_call	clone_size	cdr3_nt	cdr3_aa
TRBD1	TRBV2	TRBJ2-3	once	TGTGCCAGCATTTGGGACAGGGTCCCAGATACGCAGTATTTT	CASIWDRVPDTQYF
-	TRBV4-1	TRBJ1-1	-	TGCGCCAGCAGCCAAGAAGGGCACCGTGACGCTTTCTTT	CASSQEGHRDAFF
TRBD1	TRBV15	TRBJ2-1	once	TGTGCCACCAGCAGATTCGGGGGACAGGGATCCTACAATGAGCAGTTCTTC	CATSRFGGQGSYNEQFF
TRBD1	TRBV7-9	TRBJ2-3	-	TGTGCCAGCAGCTTTGGCACAGGGGACCCAGATACGCAGTATTTT	CASSFGTGDPDTQYF
TRBD2	TRBV29-1	TRBJ2-1	-	TGCAGCGTAACGGGACTAAACAATGAGCAGTTCTTC	CSVTGLNNEQFF
TRBD1	TRBV19	TRBJ2-7	-	TGTGCCAGTAGGGGGACAGTGAGCTCCTACGAGCAGTACTTC	CASRGTVSSYEQYF
-	TRBV19	TRBJ1-5	-	TGTGCCAGTACCACGAGGGCTCCACAGCCCCAGCATTTT	CASTTRAPQPQHF
-	TRBV7-2	TRBJ1-2	-	TGTACCAGCAGCTTACGGGTAGACTATGGCTACACCTTC	CTSSLRVDYGYTF
-	TRBV28	TRBJ2-1	-	TGTGCCAGCAGTCCCCCCCCGAAGGACTATGAGCAGTTCTTC	CASSPPPKDYEQFF
TRBD2	TRBV7-9	TRBJ2-7	-	TGTGCCAGCAGCTTAGGACTAGCGGGAAGCTCCTACGAGCAGTACTTC	CASSLGLAGSSYEQYF
-	TRBV2	TRBJ1-1	-	TGTGCCAGCAGCGCGGGACGGAACACTGAAGCTTTCTTT	CASSAGRNTEAFF
TRBD2	TRBV5-1	TRBJ2-1	-	TGCGCCAGCAGCTTAGGACTAGCGGGATCCAGGGATGAGCAGTTCTTC	CASSLGLAGSRDEQFF
TRBD1	TRBV28	TRBJ2-7	once	TGTGCCAGCAGGGACAGGGGGGTTTACGAGCAGTACTTC	CASRDRGVYEQYF
-	TRBV6-5	TRBJ1-1	-	TGTGCCAGCAGTTACTCAGGTGGCGCTGAAGCTTTCTTT	CASSYSGGAEAFF
-	TRBV5-6	TRBJ2-7	-	TGTGCCAGCAGCGGAGGGAATCCCGAGCAGTACTTC	CASSGGNPEQYF